The clone carrying this T cell receptor beta chain was observed a handful of times. Its matching antigen is unknown. CTLA-4 blockade using ipilimumab, together with focal radiation, was received by patients with chemo-refractory metastatic non-small-cell lung cancer. Germline trimming cut 0 bases from V and 3 bases from J; bases unmatched to any gene: 5. Per the germline V gene, CDR1 is SGHRS and CDR2 is YFSETQ. The CDR3 sequence is 15 residues long. The protocol was immunoSEQ multiplex PCR, while the TCRdb copy is restricted to in-frame clones and leaves out a portion. The sample has around 90,000 clones, 83% seen once. The entry originates in a study of radiotherapy plus CTLA-4 blockade in lung cancer. Whole-study results and caveats: After radiotherapy and ipilimumab, tumor-derived clones expanded in peripheral blood. Together with interferon-beta, which increased in serum after radiation, early dynamic changes in blood T cell clones were reportedly the best predictors of response.

The sequences come from peripheral blood, collected from a patient treated with radiotherapy plus ipilimumab. The sequence came from a human donor with non-small cell lung cancer who had stable disease on radiotherapy plus ipilimumab. The chain has TRBV5-1 and TRBJ2-5, with 7 positions matching TRBD2. Here the CDR3 reads CASSLGLALEETQYF. The CDR3 DNA sequence: TGCGCCAGCAGCTTGGGACTAGCCCTAGAAGAGACCCAGTACTTC.